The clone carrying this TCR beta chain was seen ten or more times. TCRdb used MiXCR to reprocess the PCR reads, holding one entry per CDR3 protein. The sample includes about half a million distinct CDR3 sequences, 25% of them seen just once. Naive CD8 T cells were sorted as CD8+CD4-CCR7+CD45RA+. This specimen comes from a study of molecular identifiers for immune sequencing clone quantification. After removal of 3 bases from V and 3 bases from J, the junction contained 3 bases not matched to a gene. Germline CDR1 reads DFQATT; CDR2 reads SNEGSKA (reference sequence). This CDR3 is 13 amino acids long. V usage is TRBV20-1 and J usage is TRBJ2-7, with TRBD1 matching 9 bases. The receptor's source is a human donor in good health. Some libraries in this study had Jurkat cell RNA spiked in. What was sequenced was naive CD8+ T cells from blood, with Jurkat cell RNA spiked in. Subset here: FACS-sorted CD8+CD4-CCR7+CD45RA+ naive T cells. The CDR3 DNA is TGCAGTGCTAGGGAGGGACAGGGCTACGAGCAGTACTTC. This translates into CSAREGQGYEQYF.